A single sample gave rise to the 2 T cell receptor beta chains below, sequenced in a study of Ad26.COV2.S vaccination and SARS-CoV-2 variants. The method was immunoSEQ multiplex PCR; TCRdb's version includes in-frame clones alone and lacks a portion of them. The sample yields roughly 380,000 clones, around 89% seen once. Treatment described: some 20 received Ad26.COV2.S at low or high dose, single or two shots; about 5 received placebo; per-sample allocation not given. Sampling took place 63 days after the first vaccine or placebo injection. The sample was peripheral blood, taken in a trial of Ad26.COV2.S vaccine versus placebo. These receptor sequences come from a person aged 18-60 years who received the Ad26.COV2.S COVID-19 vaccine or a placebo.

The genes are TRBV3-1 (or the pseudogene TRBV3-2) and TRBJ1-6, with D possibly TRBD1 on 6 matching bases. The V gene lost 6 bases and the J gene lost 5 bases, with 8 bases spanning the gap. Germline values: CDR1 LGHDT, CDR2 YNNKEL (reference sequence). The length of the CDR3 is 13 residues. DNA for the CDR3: TGTGCCAGCAGAGGACAGAATAATTCACCCCTCCACTTT. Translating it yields CASRGQNNSPLHF.

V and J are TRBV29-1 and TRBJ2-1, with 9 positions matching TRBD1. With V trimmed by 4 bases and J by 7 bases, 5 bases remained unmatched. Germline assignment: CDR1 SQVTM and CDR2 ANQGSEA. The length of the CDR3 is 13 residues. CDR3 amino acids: CSVGGQGANEQFF. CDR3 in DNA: TGCAGCGTTGGGGGACAGGGTGCAAATGAGCAGTTCTTC.